Included here is one T cell receptor beta chain sequence, with context. This CDR3 comprises 14 residues. Trimming left V 1 base short and J 6 bases short, with 10 bases between. The germline gives CDR1 SGHTA, CDR2 FQGNSA. This sample is part of a study of cytomegalovirus exposure and HLA in healthy donors. Use of 60 Vbeta and 13 Jbeta primers characterized the PCR. Measured with immunoSEQ multiplex PCR; TCRdb has only the in-frame clones, and not every one. The sample lists some 85,000 clones, approximately 83% occurring once. The material sequenced was PBMCs. The chain couples TRBV7-2 to TRBJ2-1; maybe TRBD2 (6 bases). The source of this sequence is a middle-aged man in good health and CMV-seronegative. In nucleotides, the CDR3 is TGTGCCAGCAGCTTAGATGTGACTAGCAATGAGCAGTTCTTC. Translating it yields CASSLDVTSNEQFF.